These 28 T cell receptor beta chains share one sample of origin, sequenced in a study of T-cell reconstitution after alpha-beta-depleted transplantation in children. As it was prepared, the TCRbeta library received unique molecular identifiers. MiXCR, applied by TCRdb to the PCR reads, yields one record per CDR3 protein. In the table there are approximately 650,000 distinct CDR3 sequences, less than 15% of which are singletons. Source: PBMCs, taken before TCRalphabeta/CD19-depleted stem cell transplant. These receptor sequences come from a girl under 10 years old with congenital amegakaryocytic thrombocytopenia, due to receive a stem cell transplant.

The V gene is TRBV20-1, the J gene TRBJ2-1, with 9 bases aligning to TRBD2. CDR3 length: 17 amino acids. In germline, CDR1 is DFQATT, CDR2 SNEGSKA (reference sequence). The V and J ends lost 5 bases and 3 bases, in that order; junction bases with no gene match: 14. This chain's CDR3 is CSAFAAGAGGGYNEQFF. In nucleotides, the CDR3 is TGCAGTGCTTTCGCTGCGGGCGCGGGGGGGGGCTACAATGAGCAGTTCTTC.

The chain couples TRBV20-1 to TRBJ2-7; the D gene is possibly TRBD2 (5 bases). The germline V gene encodes CDR1 DFQATT and CDR2 SNEGSKA (reference sequence). CDR3 length: 15 residues. The V and J ends lost 2 bases and 4 bases respectively, with 18 bases between them. The CDR3 loop reads CSARRLRNIWYEQYF. CDR3 in DNA: TGCAGTGCTAGAAGACTACGCAATATCTGGTACGAGCAGTACTTC.

The V gene is TRBV18, the J gene TRBJ2-7; D unclear. Germline V CDR1 and CDR2: KGHSH, LQKENI. The CDR3 consists of 14 residues. The V end lost 6 bases, the J end lost 3 bases, and 15 bases lay between the germline ends. The CDR3 sequence is CASSRFQAVYEQYF. The CDR3 nucleotides read TGTGCCAGCTCCCGCTTCCAGGCGGTCTACGAGCAGTACTTC.

This clonotype was counted only a few times. CDR3 nucleotides: TGTGCCAGCAGCCAGGGCATTATGAACACTGAAGCTTTCTTT. It yields the protein CASSQGIMNTEAFF. The rearrangement uses TRBV7-9 and TRBJ1-1; D possibly corresponds to TRBD1 (5 bases). With 5 bases removed from V and 0 bases from J, the gap between germline ends came to 10 bases. The CDR3 contains 14 residues. Per germline, CDR1 SEHNR and CDR2 FQNEAQ (reference sequence).

The V call is TRBV6-5, the J call TRBJ2-1; 11 bases fit TRBD2. The CDR3 is made up of 17 amino acids. CDR1 is MNHEY and CDR2 is SVGAGI in the germline V gene. J gave up 8 bases and V 1 base, and 10 bases lay outside the gene matches. CDR3 bases: TGTGCCAGCAGTTACTTTAGTAGCGGGAGGGCCGGGCATGAGCAGTTCTTC. Protein sequence: CASSYFSSGRAGHEQFF.

The rearrangement links TRBV4-1 to TRBJ2-7; D remains unclear. Looked up from germline, CDR1 is MGHRA and CDR2 is YSYEKL. V was cut by 4 bases and J by 3 bases, with 13 bases left in between. The CDR3 contains 14 residues. The CDR3 nucleotides are TGCGCCAGCAGCCGTGACTCTCCAGGCTACGAGCAGTACTTC. This gives the protein CASSRDSPGYEQYF.

The chain couples TRBV9 to TRBJ1-3; a weak D match, TRBD1 (5 bases). The CDR3 consists of 18 residues. Germline loops: CDR1 SGDLS, CDR2 YYNGEE. Trimming took off 3 bases at V and 0 bases at J, with 19 bases between the two ends. The CDR3 nucleotides read TGTGCCAGCAGCGCCTTCGGGAGGGGTGGGTACTCTGGAAACACCATATATTTT. It encodes CASSAFGRGGYSGNTIYF. The full variable domain, in which reference TRBV9 and TRBJ1-3 provide the parts outside the CDR3, is DSGVTQTPKHLITATGQRVTLRCSPRSGDLSVYWYQQSLDQGLQFLIQYYNGEERAKGNILERFSAQQFPDLHSELNLSSLELGDSALYFCASSAFGRGGYSGNTIYFGEGSWLTVV.

This clonotype was observed a few times. The chain is built from TRBV5-1 and TRBJ2-7; the D gene is possibly TRBD1 (5 bases). Trimming pared 4 bases from V and 3 bases from J, leaving 11 bases between. This CDR3 is 13 amino acids long. Germline V gene data show CDR1 as SGHRS and CDR2 as YFSETQ. The CDR3 loop is CASSAGQLYEQYF. DNA for the CDR3: TGCGCCAGCAGCGCAGGACAACTCTACGAGCAGTACTTC. Filled out from reference TRBV5-1 and TRBJ2-7, the complete variable domain reads KAGVTQTPRYLIKTRGQQVTLSCSPISGHRSVSWYQQTPGQGLQFLFEYFSETQRNKGNFPGRFSGRQFSNSRSEMNVSTLELGDSALYLCASSAGQLYEQYFGPGTRLTVT.

This clonotype was seen ten or more times. The V call is TRBV5-6, the J call TRBJ2-3; 9 bases fit TRBD1. Germline CDR1 is SGHDT and CDR2 is YYEEEE. This CDR3 region has 19 residues. V lost 1 base and J lost 1; bases outside the gene matches: 13. The CDR3 bases are TGTGCCAGCAGCTTGTTGTCACAGGGGGCTGTTTGGGGCACAGATACGCAGTATTTT. It encodes CASSLLSQGAVWGTDTQYF.

The CDR3 DNA follows: TGTGCCAGCCGGGGGCCCTCTGGAAACACCATATATTTT. Translation: CASRGPSGNTIYF. The chain is built from TRBV18 and TRBJ1-3; a possible D gene is TRBD1 (6 bases). Germline CDR1 KGHSH, CDR2 LQKENI. Deletions cut 8 bases from V and 0 bases from J, with 8 bases between. This CDR3 contains 13 residues. Variable domain in full (rest from reference TRBV18 and TRBJ1-3): NAGVMQNPRHLVRRRGQEARLRCSPMKGHSHVYWYRQLPEEGLKFMVYLQKENIIDESGMPKERFSAEFPKEGPSILRIQQVVRGDSAAYFCASRGPSGNTIYFGEGSWLTVV.

CDR3 sequence reads: CASSSNGASNQPQHF. The CDR3 region has the DNA TGTGCCAGCAGCTCAAACGGGGCTAGCAATCAGCCCCAGCATTTT. The V and J genes are TRBV7-2 and TRBJ1-5; a possible D gene is TRBD1 (5 bases). The germline V and J ends were trimmed by 4 bases and 0 bases, with 10 bases remaining between them. The CDR3 sequence is 15 residues long. Germline CDR1 reads SGHTA; CDR2 reads FQGNSA.

The chain uses TRBV9 and TRBJ2-2; 14 bases agree with TRBD2. Germline V gene lookup returns CDR1 SGDLS and CDR2 YYNGEE. After removal of 3 bases from V and 5 bases from J, the junction contained 6 bases not matched to a gene. The CDR3 is made up of 17 amino acids. CDR3 DNA: TGTGCCAGCAGCGAGAGCCGGACTAGCGGGAGGACCGGGGAGCTGTTTTTT. It specifies CASSESRTSGRTGELFF.

There are many counts of this clonotype. The genes are TRBV5-1 and TRBJ2-1, with 8 bases matching TRBD2. This CDR3 contains 17 residues. V gave up 2 bases and J gave up 4 bases; unmatched junction bases: 11. Looked up from germline, CDR1 is SGHRS and CDR2 is YFSETQ. Here the CDR3 DNA reads TGCGCCAGCAGCTTTTTCCGGGGACTAGTTTCATACAATGAGCAGTTCTTC. This encodes CASSFFRGLVSYNEQFF.

The table lists this clonotype with many counts. For the CDR3, the DNA is TGTGCCAGCAGTGAGGCAGCCCTGATGGGCAGCAATGAGCAGTTCTTC. As protein: CASSEAALMGSNEQFF. The V gene is TRBV6-1, the J gene TRBJ2-1, with D unclear. Trimming left V 3 bases short and J 6 bases short, with 18 bases between. The germline gives CDR1 MNHNS, CDR2 SASEGT. The CDR3 extends over 16 amino acids.

This clonotype was picked up many times. V is TRBV5-1 and J is TRBJ2-1; 7 nucleotides agree with TRBD2. The ends lost 1 base at V and 0 bases at J; junction bases unmatched: 4. Per germline, CDR1 SGHRS and CDR2 YFSETQ. The CDR3 consists of 16 residues. The CDR3 DNA reads TGCGCCAGCAGCTTGAAGAGCGGGAACTCCTACAATGAGCAGTTCTTC. Translating it yields CASSLKSGNSYNEQFF.

Only a few counts were recorded for this clonotype. Mismatch with germline at one junction end may stem from a read error. The DNA of the CDR3 is TGTGCCAGCAGTGTAGGACTAGCGGACTCCTACGAGCAGTACTTC. This gives the protein CASSVGLADSYEQYF. V usage is TRBV9 and J usage is TRBJ2-7, with 10 bases identical to TRBD2. The CDR3 is 15 residues long. In germline, CDR1 is SGDLS, CDR2 YYNGEE.

This clonotype was picked up a small number of times. The gene calls are TRBV24-1 and TRBJ2-1; possibly TRBD2 for D (6 bases). The CDR3 is 13 residues long. CDR1 KGHDR and CDR2 SFDVKD come from the germline V gene. Trimming left V 4 bases short and J 6 bases short, with 9 bases between. CDR3 DNA: TGTGCCACCAGTGACCCGGGGGTCAATGAGCAGTTCTTC. It is translated as CATSDPGVNEQFF.

This clonotype occurred many times. The rearrangement uses TRBV28 and TRBJ2-2; D uncertain. CDR1 MDHEN and CDR2 SYDVKM come from the germline V gene. Between the trimmed V and J ends, which lost 7 bases and 2 bases, there was a span of 8 bases. This CDR3 has 13 residues. Written as DNA, the CDR3 is TGTGCCAGCACCTCGTCCAACACCGGGGAGCTGTTTTTT. Translating gives CASTSSNTGELFF. The full variable domain, with the rest looked up from reference TRBV28 and TRBJ2-2, is DVKVTQSSRYLVKRTGEKVFLECVQDMDHENMFWYRQDPGLGLRLIYFSYDVKMKEKGDIPEGYSVSREKKERFSLILESASTNQTSMYLCASTSSNTGELFFGEGSRLTVL.

This clonotype was detected only a few times. The genes are TRBV28 and TRBJ2-7; 7 bases agree with TRBD2. The CDR3 is 15 amino acids. V lost 3 bases and J lost 6; bases outside the gene matches: 11. From germline, CDR1 is MDHEN and CDR2 SYDVKM. The CDR3 here is CASSFSTSPHGEQYF. The CDR3 coding sequence is TGTGCCAGCAGTTTTTCGACTAGCCCGCACGGCGAGCAGTACTTC.

The chain has TRBV20-1 and TRBJ1-2; D might be TRBD1 (6 bases). Germline CDR1 is DFQATT and CDR2 is SNEGSKA (reference sequence). The CDR3 is made up of 13 amino acids. The germline V and J ends were trimmed by 0 bases and 4 bases, with 9 bases remaining between them. DNA of the CDR3: TGCAGTGCTAGAGAACAGGGTTCCTATGGCTACACCTTC. This sequence encodes CSAREQGSYGYTF.

This clonotype showed up just a few times. The chain links TRBV20-1 to TRBJ2-1; 8 bases line up with TRBD2. The J segment lost 3 bases and the V segment lost 2 bases, leaving 9 bases of the junction unmatched. CDR1 DFQATT and CDR2 SNEGSKA come from the germline V gene (reference sequence). The CDR3 has 16 residues. CDR3 sequence: CSARKFPAGVYNEQFF. The CDR3, as DNA: TGCAGTGCTAGAAAGTTCCCAGCGGGGGTCTACAATGAGCAGTTCTTC.

The V and J genes are TRBV16 and TRBJ2-3; TRBD2 matches at 11 bases. CDR3 length equals 17 residues. The junction had 5 bases not matched to a gene; V was cut back by 2 bases and J by 1 base. Germline-derived CDR1 and CDR2 are KGHSY and FQNENV. CDR3 protein: CASSQTSGRWGTDTQYF. CDR3 in DNA: TGTGCCAGCAGCCAAACTAGCGGGAGATGGGGCACAGATACGCAGTATTTT. Drawing the rest from reference TRBV16 and TRBJ2-3, the complete variable domain is GEEVAQTPKHLVRGEGQKAKLYCAPIKGHSYVFWYQQVLKNEFKFLISFQNENVFDETGMPKERFSAKCLPNSPCSLEIQATKLEDSAVYFCASSQTSGRWGTDTQYFGPGTRLTVL.

This clonotype was observed a few times. The chain recombines TRBV29-1 with TRBJ2-1; 8 bases are a match to TRBD2. The V segment lost 7 bases and the J segment 5 bases; nucleotides outside the gene matches: 7. This CDR3 is 13 amino acids long. Germline V gene sequence: CDR1 SQVTM, CDR2 ANQGSEA. CDR3 in DNA: TGCAGCGGGATACTAGCGGAGGACAATGAGCAGTTCTTC. It encodes CSGILAEDNEQFF.

Ten or more counts support this clonotype. The chain carries TRBV25-1 and TRBJ2-2, with TRBD2 matching 7 bases. This CDR3 is 18 amino acids long. The V and J ends lost 5 bases and 0 bases, in that order; junction bases with no gene match: 12. Germline-derived CDR1 and CDR2 are MGHDK and SYGVNS. This CDR3 is CASSLGTSASTNTGELFF. The CDR3 coding sequence is TGTGCCAGCAGTTTGGGCACTAGCGCTAGTACGAACACCGGGGAGCTGTTTTTT.

This clonotype has a count of ten or more. J is TRBJ2-1 and V is TRBV5-6; the match to TRBD2 covers 9 bases. The CDR3 has 18 residues. The V and J ends lost 4 bases and 1 base, in that order; junction bases with no gene match: 12. Germline CDR1 reads SGHDT; CDR2 reads YYEEEE. The CDR3 nucleotides read TGTGCCAGCAGCCCGCCCCTTAGCGGGAGTTTGTCCTACAATGAGCAGTTCTTC. Translating it yields CASSPPLSGSLSYNEQFF.

This clonotype has more than one count but fewer than ten. The genes are TRBV10-3 and TRBJ1-1; no reliable D call. Per germline, CDR1 ENHRY and CDR2 SYGVKD. Trimming removed 4 bases from V and 1 base from J, with 19 bases in between. This CDR3 region has 17 residues. CDR3 protein: CAISGPRMQEANTEAFF. CDR3 bases: TGTGCCATCAGTGGCCCCAGGATGCAGGAGGCGAACACTGAAGCTTTCTTT.

The chain has TRBV6-1 and TRBJ1-5, with 8 positions matching TRBD1. V trimming: 10 bases; J trimming: 0 bases; junction bases outside the gene matches: 8. There are 15 residues in the CDR3. The V gene's germline CDR1 is MNHNS and CDR2 SASEGT. CDR3 sequence (DNA): TGTGCCACGATGGACAGGGAGGGTAGCAATCAGCCCCAGCATTTT. As protein: CATMDREGSNQPQHF.

This chain uses TRBV27 with TRBJ2-6; TRBD2 might be the D (5 bases). V was cut by 3 bases and J by 0 bases, with 12 bases left in between. The CDR3 consists of 17 residues. Germline CDR1 and CDR2: MNHEY and SMNVEV (reference sequence). The CDR3 nucleotides read TGTGCCAGCAGTTTCTTGGACGGAGGCTCTGGGGCCAACGTCCTGACTTTC. It yields the protein CASSFLDGGSGANVLTF.